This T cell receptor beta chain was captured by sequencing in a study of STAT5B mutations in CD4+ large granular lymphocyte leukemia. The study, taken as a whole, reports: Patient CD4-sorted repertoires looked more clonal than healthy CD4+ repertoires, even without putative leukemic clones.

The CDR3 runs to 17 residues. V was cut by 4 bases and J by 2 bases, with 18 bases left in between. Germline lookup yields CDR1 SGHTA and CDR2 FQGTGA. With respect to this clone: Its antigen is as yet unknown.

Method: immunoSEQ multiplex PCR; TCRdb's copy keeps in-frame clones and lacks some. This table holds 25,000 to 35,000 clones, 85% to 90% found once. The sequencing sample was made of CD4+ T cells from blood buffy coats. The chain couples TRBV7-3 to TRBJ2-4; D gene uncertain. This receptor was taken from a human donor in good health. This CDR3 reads CASSSLRLEATKNIQYF. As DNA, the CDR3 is TGTGCCAGCAGCTCCCTCAGATTAGAGGCGACCAAAAACATTCAGTACTTC.